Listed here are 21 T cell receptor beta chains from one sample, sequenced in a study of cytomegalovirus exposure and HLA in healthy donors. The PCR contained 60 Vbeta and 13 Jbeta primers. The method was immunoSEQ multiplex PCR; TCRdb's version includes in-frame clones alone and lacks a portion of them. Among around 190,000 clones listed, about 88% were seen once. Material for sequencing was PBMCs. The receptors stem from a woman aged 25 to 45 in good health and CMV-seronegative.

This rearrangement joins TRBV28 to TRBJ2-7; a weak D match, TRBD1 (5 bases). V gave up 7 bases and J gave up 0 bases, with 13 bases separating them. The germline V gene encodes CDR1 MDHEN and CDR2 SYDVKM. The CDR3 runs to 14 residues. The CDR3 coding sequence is TGTGCCAGCACCCCAAGACAGCCCTCCTACGAGCAGTACTTC. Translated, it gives CASTPRQPSYEQYF.

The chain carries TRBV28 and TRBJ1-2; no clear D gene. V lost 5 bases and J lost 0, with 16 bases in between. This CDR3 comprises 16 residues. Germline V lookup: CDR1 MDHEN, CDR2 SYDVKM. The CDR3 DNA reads TGTGCCAGCAGTCACCCCATCAGGTTCACTAACTATGGCTACACCTTC. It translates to CASSHPIRFTNYGYTF.

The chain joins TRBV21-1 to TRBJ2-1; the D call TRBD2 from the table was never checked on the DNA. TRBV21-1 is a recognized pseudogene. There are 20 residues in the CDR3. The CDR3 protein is CASSKDPLRSGLSSYNEQFF. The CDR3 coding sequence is TGTGCCAGCAGCAAAGATCCACTGCGTAGCGGGTTGAGCTCCTACAATGAGCAGTTCTTC.

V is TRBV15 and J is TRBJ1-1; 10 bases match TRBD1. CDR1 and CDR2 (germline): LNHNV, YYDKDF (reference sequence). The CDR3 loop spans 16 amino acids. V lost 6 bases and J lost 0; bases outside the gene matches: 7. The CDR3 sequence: CATRIDRGHLNTEAFF. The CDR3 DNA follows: TGTGCCACCAGGATCGACAGGGGGCACCTGAACACTGAAGCTTTCTTT.

The CDR3 DNA reads as TGTGCCATCAGTGAGTCGGAACTAGTAATGAAGGGCAATGAGCAGTTCTTC. It specifies CAISESELVMKGNEQFF. The rearrangement joins TRBV10-3 to TRBJ2-1; tentative D call: TRBD2 (5 bases). Germline CDR1 is ENHRY and CDR2 is SYGVKD. This CDR3 comprises 17 residues. Trimming took off 0 bases at V and 6 bases at J, with 18 bases between the two ends.

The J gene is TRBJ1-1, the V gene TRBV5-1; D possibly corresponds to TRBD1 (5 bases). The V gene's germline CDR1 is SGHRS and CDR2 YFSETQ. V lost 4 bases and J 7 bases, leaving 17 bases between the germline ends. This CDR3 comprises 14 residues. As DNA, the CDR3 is TGCGCCAGCAGCCCCGACCGGAGGGGTAATGAAGCTTTCTTT. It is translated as CASSPDRRGNEAFF.

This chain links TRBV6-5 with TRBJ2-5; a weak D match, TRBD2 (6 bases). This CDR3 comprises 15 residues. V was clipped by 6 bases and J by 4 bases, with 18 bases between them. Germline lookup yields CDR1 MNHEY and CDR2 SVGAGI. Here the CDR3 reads CASRHGTSWGETQYF. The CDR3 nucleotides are TGTGCCAGCAGGCATGGGACTTCATGGGGAGAGACCCAGTACTTC.

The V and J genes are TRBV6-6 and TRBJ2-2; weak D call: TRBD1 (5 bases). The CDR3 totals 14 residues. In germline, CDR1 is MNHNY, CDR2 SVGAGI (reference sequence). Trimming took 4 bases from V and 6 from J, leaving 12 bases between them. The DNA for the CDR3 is TGTGCCAGCAGTTTGGCAGGGAAGGCCGGGGAGCTGTTTTTT. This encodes CASSLAGKAGELFF.

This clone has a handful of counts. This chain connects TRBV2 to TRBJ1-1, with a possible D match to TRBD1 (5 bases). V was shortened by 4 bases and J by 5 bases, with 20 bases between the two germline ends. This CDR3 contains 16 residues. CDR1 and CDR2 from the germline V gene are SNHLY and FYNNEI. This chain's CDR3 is CASSGVPVVRGTEAFF. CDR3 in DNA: TGTGCCAGCAGTGGAGTTCCGGTGGTTCGGGGGACTGAAGCTTTCTTT.

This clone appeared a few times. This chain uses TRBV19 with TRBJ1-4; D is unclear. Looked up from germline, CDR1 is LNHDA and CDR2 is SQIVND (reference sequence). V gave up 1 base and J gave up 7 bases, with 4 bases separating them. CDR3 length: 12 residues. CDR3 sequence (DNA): TGTGCCAGTAGTATAGCTAGTGAAAAACTGTTTTTT. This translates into CASSIASEKLFF.

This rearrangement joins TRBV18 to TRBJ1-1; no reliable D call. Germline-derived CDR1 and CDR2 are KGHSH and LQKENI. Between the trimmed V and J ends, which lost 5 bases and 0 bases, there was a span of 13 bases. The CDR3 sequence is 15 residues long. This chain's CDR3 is CASSSEEGMNTEAFF. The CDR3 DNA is TGTGCCAGCTCATCAGAGGAGGGAATGAACACTGAAGCTTTCTTT.

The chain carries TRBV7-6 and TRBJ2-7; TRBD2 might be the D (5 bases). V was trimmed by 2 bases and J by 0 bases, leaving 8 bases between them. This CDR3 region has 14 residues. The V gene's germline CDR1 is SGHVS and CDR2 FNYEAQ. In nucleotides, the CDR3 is TGTGCCAGCAGCTTACTCCGGGGCTCCTACGAGCAGTACTTC. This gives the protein CASSLLRGSYEQYF.

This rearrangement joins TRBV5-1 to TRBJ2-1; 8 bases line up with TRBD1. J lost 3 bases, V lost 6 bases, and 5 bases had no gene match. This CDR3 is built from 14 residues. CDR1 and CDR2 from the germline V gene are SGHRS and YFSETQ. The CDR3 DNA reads TGCGCCAGCAACCGGGACAGGATCTACAATGAGCAGTTCTTC. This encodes CASNRDRIYNEQFF.

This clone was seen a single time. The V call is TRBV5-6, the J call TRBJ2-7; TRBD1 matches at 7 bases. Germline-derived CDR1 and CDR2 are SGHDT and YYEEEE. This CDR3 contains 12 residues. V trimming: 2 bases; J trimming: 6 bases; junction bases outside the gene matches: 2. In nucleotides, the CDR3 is TGTGCCAGCAGCTTCCCAGGGGGCGAGCAGTACTTC. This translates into CASSFPGGEQYF.

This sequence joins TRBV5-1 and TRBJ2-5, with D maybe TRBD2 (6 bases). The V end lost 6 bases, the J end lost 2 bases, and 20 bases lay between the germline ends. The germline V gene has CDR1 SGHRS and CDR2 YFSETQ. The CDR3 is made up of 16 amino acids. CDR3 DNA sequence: TGCGCCAGCAAAGTGTCGGGATTGGGGGGTCAAGAGACCCAGTACTTC. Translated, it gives CASKVSGLGGQETQYF.

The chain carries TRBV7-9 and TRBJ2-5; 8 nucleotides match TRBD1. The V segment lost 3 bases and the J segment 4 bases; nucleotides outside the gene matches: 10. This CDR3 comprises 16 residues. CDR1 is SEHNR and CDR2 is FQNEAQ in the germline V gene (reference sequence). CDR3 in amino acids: CASSFNGQGIRETQYF. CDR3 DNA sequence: TGTGCCAGCAGCTTTAACGGACAGGGAATTCGAGAGACCCAGTACTTC.

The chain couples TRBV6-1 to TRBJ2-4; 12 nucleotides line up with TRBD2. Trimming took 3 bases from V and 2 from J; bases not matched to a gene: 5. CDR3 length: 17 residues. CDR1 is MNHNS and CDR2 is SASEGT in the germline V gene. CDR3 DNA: TGTGCCAGCAGTGACGGGGGACTAGCGGGCCCCAAAAACATTCAGTACTTC. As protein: CASSDGGLAGPKNIQYF.

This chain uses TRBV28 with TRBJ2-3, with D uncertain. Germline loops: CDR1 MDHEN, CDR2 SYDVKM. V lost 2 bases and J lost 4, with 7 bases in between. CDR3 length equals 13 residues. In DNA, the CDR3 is TGTGCCAGCAGTTTAGGCAGTGCAGATACGCAGTATTTT. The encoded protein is CASSLGSADTQYF.

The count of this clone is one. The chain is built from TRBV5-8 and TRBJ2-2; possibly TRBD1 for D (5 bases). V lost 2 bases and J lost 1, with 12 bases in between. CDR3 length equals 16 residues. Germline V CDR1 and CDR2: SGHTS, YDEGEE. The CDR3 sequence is CASSFTGFGNTGELFF. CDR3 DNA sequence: TGTGCCAGCAGCTTCACAGGATTCGGGAACACCGGGGAGCTGTTTTTT.

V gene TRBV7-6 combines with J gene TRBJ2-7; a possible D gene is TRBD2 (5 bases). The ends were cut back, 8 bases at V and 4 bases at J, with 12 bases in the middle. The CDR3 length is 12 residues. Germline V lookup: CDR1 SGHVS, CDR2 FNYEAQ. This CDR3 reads CASGNGLYEQYF. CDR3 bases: TGTGCCAGCGGTAACGGACTGTACGAGCAGTACTTC. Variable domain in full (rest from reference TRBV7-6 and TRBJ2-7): GAGVSQSPRYKVTKRGQDVALRCDPISGHVSLYWYRQALGQGPEFLTYFNYEAQQDKSGLPNDRFSAERPEGSISTLTIQRTEQRDSAMYRCASGNGLYEQYFGPGTRLTVT.

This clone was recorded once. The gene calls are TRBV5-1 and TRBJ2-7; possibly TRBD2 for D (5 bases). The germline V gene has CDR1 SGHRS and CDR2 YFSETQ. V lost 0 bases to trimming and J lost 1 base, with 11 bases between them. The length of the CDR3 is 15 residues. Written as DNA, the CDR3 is TGCGCCAGCAGCTTGGCCGGTACGGGGTCCTACGAGCAGTACTTC. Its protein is CASSLAGTGSYEQYF.